This TCR beta chain originates from a study of identical twins. CDR1 and CDR2 (germline): SEHNR, FQNEAQ (reference sequence). V lost 11 bases to trimming and J lost 6 bases; unmatched junction nucleotides: 8. This CDR3 has 12 amino acids. TCRdb used MiXCR to reprocess the 5' RACE reads, holding one entry per CDR3 protein. Found here are around 500,000 distinct CDR3 sequences, about 14% of them singletons; the top ten hold roughly 0.56%. This clonotype showed up just a few times. Its specificity is unknown. Whole-study findings and limits: With abundant cord blood beta clonotypes, insertions were fewer; memory repertoires showed no such pattern.

The same specimen was also included in a second study, on yellow fever vaccine responses in identical twins.

The J gene is TRBJ1-2, the V gene TRBV7-9; 8 nucleotides line up with TRBD1. This clonotype was sampled from a woman between 18 and 29 years old in good health. Sequencing was performed on CD4+ T cells sorted from blood. The CDR3 bases are TGTGCCGGCGGACAGGGAGAACATGGCTACACCTTC. Its protein product is CAGGQGEHGYTF.